This T cell receptor (beta chain) was identified during a study of blood T cell repertoires in COVID-19 (TCRdb year 2020). About the investigation overall: Collaborator samples came from the United States, Italy and Spain and covered acute and convalescent phases of COVID-19. The prospective study material was composed of cDNA or gDNA derived from T cells, B-cell-depleted T cells, or PBMCs. The dataset comprised deeply sampled blood TCRbeta repertoires from subjects exposed to, actively infected with, or recovered from COVID-19. The repertoires were released in a freely available public database meant as a resource for research on the immune response to SARS-CoV-2. Samples were obtained from the ongoing ImmuneRACE study (first 160 participants) and from over 1,000 subjects provided by 6 global collaborators. The sample metadata nearly always contained a de-identified subject ID, COVID-19 status, age in years and sex. HLA class I and class II types, where available, came from metadata supplied by the sample provider rather than from assay-based typing. Overall study outcomes, separate from this receptor: How much clinical and demographic metadata was included differed by source and by participant, and the metadata was provided uncurated.

Details on this clone: Its antigen remains undetermined. Base qualities are not recorded, but no much larger clone differs from it by a single base.

The collaborating institutions used their own protocols to collect whole blood in K2EDTA tubes. For TCRbeta analysis, collaborators shipped samples as frozen whole blood, isolated PBMCs, or DNA extracted from either of those sample types. From its cysteine to its phenylalanine, the CDR3 spans 15 amino acids. Only the CDR3 region is kept as DNA, spanning 45 bases read in frame from base 1. CDR1 and CDR2 were assigned from the germline V gene (reference sequence) as LGHDT and YNNKEL. V is clipped by 1 base and J by 4 bases, and the sequence between their germline boundaries is 10 bases long. TCRbeta CDR3 regions were amplified from genomic DNA by means of the immunoSEQ Assay, a bias-controlled multiplex PCR. On the authors' methods: Nucleated cell counts per sample were estimated from amplification of reference gene primers within the assay. To quantify the absolute abundance of each unique TCRbeta CDR3 rearrangement, sequence reads were collapsed and filtered. Productive Simpson clonality was computed per sample as the square root of Simpson's diversity index over productive rearrangements. TCRdb holds this immuneACCESS table with in-frame rearrangements only. Some clones are missing; in checked studies, unresolved V genes explain under half, and the rest has no known cause. That table furnishes V, J and clone size, whereas the DNA furnished D and trimming. The sample table records 70,000 or so clones; approximately 90% of these occur just once. About 1.3% of the sample goes to the ten largest clones.

The V gene is TRBV3-1 (or the pseudogene TRBV3-2) and the J gene is TRBJ2-2; TRBD2 is possibly the D segment (6 matching bases). The sample taken for sequencing was peripheral blood. This clonotype was obtained from a human donor in a cohort sampled during active COVID-19. The CDR3 reads CASSQGGAGTGELFF. The DNA sequence reads TGTGCCAGCAGCCAAGGCGGGGCGGGCACCGGGGAGCTGTTTTTT.